The clone carrying this T cell receptor beta chain turned up a few times. The antigen is unknown. These data belong to a study of T cells after yellow fever vaccination. Findings and caveats of the study: Bulk-population clonotypes that are abundant could appear as contaminants in FACS-sorted repertoires. Compared with primary, the secondary response was weaker and peaked at day 5, not 15. Reappearing after the booster were most of the clones from primary vaccination (about 95% CD4, approximately 88% CD8).

Template switching with 5'RACE generated the TCR cDNA and added a universal primer site and UMIs. TCRdb processed the 5' RACE reads anew with MiXCR; each CDR3 protein has one entry. Altogether a few hundred thousand distinct CDR3 sequences are present, roughly 9% being singletons, with the ten largest covering over 3%. This CDR3 has 15 residues. Trimming left V 1 base short and J 0 bases short, with 9 bases between. This receptor was taken from a young man who received the YFV17D yellow fever vaccine. The V call is TRBV12-3 or TRBV12-4, the J call TRBJ1-2; D call uncertain. The source material was CD4+ T cells sorted from PBMCs, sampled 5 days after the yellow fever booster vaccination. The DNA of the CDR3 is TGTGCCAGCAGTTTAGGGACCGTGGCTAACTATGGCTACACCTTC. Encoded protein: CASSLGTVANYGYTF.